This TCR beta chain was identified during a study of T cells in Graves' hyperthyroidism and ophthalmopathy. The junction had 7 bases not matched to a gene; V was cut back by 7 bases and J by 7 bases. CDR1 and CDR2 from the germline V gene are ENHRY and SYGVKD. The CDR3 contains 14 residues. On this clonotype itself: The antigen remains undetermined.

Overall study findings and caveats: Blood samples included most of the expanded thyroid clonotypes exceeding 0.001.

Exclusions: uncontrolled infection, other autoimmune disease, pregnancy, lactation. RNA transcripts yielded amplified TCR beta CDR3 regions. Carried out on the TCR CDR3, a first-round RT-PCR used the HTBI primer set. TCRdb itself ran the multiplex PCR reads through MiXCR, one entry per CDR3 protein. In the table there are a few hundred thousand distinct CDR3 sequences, roughly 46% of which are singletons. Material: peripheral blood or thyroid tissue (not recorded which). This clonotype originated in a woman aged 18-29 years with Graves' hyperthyroidism. The genes are TRBV10-3 and TRBJ1-6; TRBD1 agrees at 7 bases. CDR3 nucleotides: TGTGCCATCAACGACCAGGGGGTGAATTCACCCCTCCACTTT. Translating gives CAINDQGVNSPLHF.